This T cell receptor (beta chain) is drawn from a study of blood T cell repertoires in COVID-19. The overall study: PBMCs, B-cell-depleted T cells, or T cells provided the cDNA or gDNA that made up the material.

Enrolled during active infection, Seattle patients were then followed longitudinally. This table comes from immunoSEQ multiplex PCR, and its TCRdb copy is limited to in-frame clones, with some not included. The sample carries over 90,000 clones, roughly 81% recorded once. This CDR3 is 13 amino acids long. CDR1 and CDR2 from the germline V gene are SGHTA and FQGNSA. V gave up 8 bases and J gave up 4 bases; unmatched junction bases: 5. What was sequenced was peripheral blood. The sequence came from a man of 80 years or more with COVID-19, enrolled during active disease. The rearrangement uses TRBV7-2 and TRBJ2-5; TRBD1 matches 9 bases. DNA for the CDR3: TGTGCCAGCCGCCTACAGGGGGCAGAGACCCAGTACTTC. Protein product: CASRLQGAETQYF.